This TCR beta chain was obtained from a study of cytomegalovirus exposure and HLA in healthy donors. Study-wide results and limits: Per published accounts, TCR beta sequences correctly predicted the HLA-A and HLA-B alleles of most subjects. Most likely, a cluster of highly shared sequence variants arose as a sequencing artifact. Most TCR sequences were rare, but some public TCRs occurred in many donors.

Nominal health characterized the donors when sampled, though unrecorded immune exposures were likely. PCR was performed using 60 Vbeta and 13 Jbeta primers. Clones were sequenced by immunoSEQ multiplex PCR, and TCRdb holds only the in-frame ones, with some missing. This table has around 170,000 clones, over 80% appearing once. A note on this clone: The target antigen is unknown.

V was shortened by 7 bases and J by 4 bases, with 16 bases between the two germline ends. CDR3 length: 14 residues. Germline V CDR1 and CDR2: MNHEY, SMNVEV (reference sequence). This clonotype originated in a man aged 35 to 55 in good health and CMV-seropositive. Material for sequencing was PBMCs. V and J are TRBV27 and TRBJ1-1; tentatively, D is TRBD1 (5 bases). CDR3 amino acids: CASTTLGASTEAFF. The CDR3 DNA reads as TGTGCCAGCACTACTCTAGGGGCGAGCACTGAAGCTTTCTTT.